The clone carrying this TCR beta chain has ten or more counts. The sample comes from a study of CD8 T cells in ankylosing spondylitis. Libraries for TCR beta were made by quantitative 5'-RACE with molecular barcodes. Using its own MiXCR run on the 5' RACE reads, TCRdb lists one record per CDR3 protein. The sample has about 220,000 distinct CDR3 sequences; 20% to 30% are singletons. V gave up 5 bases and J gave up 9 bases; unmatched junction bases: 6. Germline V gene sequence: CDR1 DFQATT, CDR2 SNEGSKA (reference sequence). This CDR3 comprises 13 residues. Sequenced material: blood, either unsorted or a sorted T cell fraction (not recorded which). This receptor was taken from a male donor with ankylosing spondylitis or in good health (not recorded which). The genes are TRBV20-1 and TRBJ2-1, with 11 bases aligning to TRBD2. In DNA, the CDR3 is TGCAGTGCTCCACTAGCGGGAGTGGTTGAGCAGTTCTTC. This translates into CSAPLAGVVEQFF.